Below are 17 T cell receptor beta chains sequenced from a single sample in a study of T-cell memory formation after mild COVID-19. From the 5' RACE reads, TCRdb called clonotypes with MiXCR, one entry per CDR3 protein. The table includes over 350,000 distinct CDR3 sequences, roughly a quarter detected once. Sequencing was performed on PBMCs or a T cell subset sorted from them (not recorded which). The source of these receptors is an adult woman who had mild COVID-19 (a few samples of this study predate the infection). Cell type and time point are not known.

The chain employs TRBV29-1 and TRBJ2-1, with 9 bases aligning to TRBD2. The CDR3 spans 14 residues. The trim removed 6 bases at V and 4 bases at J, leaving 7 bases unmatched. Germline CDR1 and CDR2: SQVTM and ANQGSEA. This chain's CDR3 is CSVKVAGEYNEQFF. For the CDR3, the DNA is TGCAGCGTCAAAGTAGCGGGAGAGTACAATGAGCAGTTCTTC.

This clonotype was observed a handful of times. This chain links TRBV2 with TRBJ2-1; the match to TRBD2 covers 11 bases. V gave up 2 bases and J gave up 1 base; unmatched junction bases: 16. The CDR3 is 21 amino acids. Looked up from germline, CDR1 is SNHLY and CDR2 is FYNNEI. DNA for the CDR3: TGTGCCAGCAGTGAACTCAGCCGGACTAGCGGGCTCTTAAGTTCCTACAATGAGCAGTTCTTC. Its translation: CASSELSRTSGLLSSYNEQFF.

V usage is TRBV20-1 and J usage is TRBJ1-2, with 7 bases lining up with TRBD1. The CDR3 covers 12 residues. Trimming took 4 bases from V and 7 from J; bases not matched to a gene: 6. Germline V lookup: CDR1 DFQATT, CDR2 SNEGSKA (reference sequence). CDR3 in DNA: TGCAGTGCTAAGGACAGGCCCATTGGCTACACCTTC. Translation: CSAKDRPIGYTF.

This clonotype has a handful of counts. This sequence joins TRBV7-6 and TRBJ2-5, with a tentative D call TRBD1 (5 bases). Germline lookup yields CDR1 SGHVS and CDR2 FNYEAQ. The CDR3 spans 17 residues. The V end lost 0 bases, the J end lost 2 bases, and 16 bases lay between the germline ends. The CDR3 nucleotides are TGTGCCAGCAGCTTAGCGCTTCCAGGGTTGGGGCAAGAGACCCAGTACTTC. The encoded protein is CASSLALPGLGQETQYF.

The chain has TRBV20-1 and TRBJ1-2, with unresolved D. Germline V gives CDR1 DFQATT, CDR2 SNEGSKA (reference sequence). The CDR3 contains 12 residues. The V and J ends lost 0 bases and 4 bases respectively, with 6 bases between them. The CDR3 spells CSARDNAYGYTF. The CDR3 nucleotides read TGCAGTGCTAGAGATAACGCCTATGGCTACACCTTC.

The chain is built from TRBV4-1 and TRBJ1-1; D call uncertain. Germline V gene data show CDR1 as MGHRA and CDR2 as YSYEKL. The CDR3 has 18 residues. V lost 1 base to trimming and J lost 0 bases, with 18 bases between them. For the CDR3, the DNA is TGCGCCAGCAGCCAAGCAAGGATCGTGGACCCCATGAACACTGAAGCTTTCTTT. This encodes CASSQARIVDPMNTEAFF.

The chain couples TRBV9 to TRBJ2-1; 9 positions agree with TRBD2. Per germline, CDR1 SGDLS and CDR2 YYNGEE. V gave up 4 bases and J gave up 2 bases; unmatched junction bases: 4. The CDR3 length is 15 residues. The CDR3 DNA reads TGTGCCAGCAGCCCTGGGACTAGCACCTACAATGAGCAGTTCTTC. Its translation is CASSPGTSTYNEQFF.

This clonotype was detected a few times. The V call is TRBV20-1, the J call TRBJ2-1, with 16 bases identical to TRBD2. V dropped 5 bases and J dropped 1; count of bases not matched to a gene: 5. From germline, CDR1 is DFQATT and CDR2 SNEGSKA (reference sequence). CDR3 length: 17 residues. CDR3 coding DNA: TGCAGTGCTCCCGGGACTAGCGGGGGGGCATCCTACAATGAGCAGTTCTTC. Amino acids: CSAPGTSGGASYNEQFF.

The CDR3 DNA follows: TGTGCCAGCAGGGGCTTGGCGTTGAACACTGAAGCTTTCTTT. Translating gives CASRGLALNTEAFF. The V call is TRBV6-2 or TRBV6-3, the J call TRBJ1-1; unclear D gene. CDR1 and CDR2 from the germline V gene are MNHEY and SVGEGT. The CDR3 covers 14 residues. V was trimmed by 6 bases and J by 0 bases, leaving 11 bases between them.

The chain carries TRBV7-9 and TRBJ1-6; maybe TRBD1 (6 bases). The V end was cut by 5 bases, the J end by 7 bases, with 24 bases between. CDR3 size: 18 residues. Germline assignment: CDR1 SEHNR and CDR2 FQNEAQ (reference sequence). CDR3 amino acids: CASSPPPGQGKNNSPLHF. The CDR3 coding sequence is TGTGCCAGCAGCCCCCCCCCAGGGCAGGGGAAGAACAATTCACCCCTCCACTTT.

This clonotype came up many times. The chain couples TRBV5-1 to TRBJ1-5; D call uncertain. Germline values: CDR1 SGHRS, CDR2 YFSETQ. The V gene lost 4 bases and the J gene lost 9 bases, with 8 bases spanning the gap. The CDR3 has 11 residues. CDR3 nucleotide sequence: TGCGCCAGCAGCCCCTGTGGGCCCCAGCATTTT. It translates to CASSPCGPQHF.

Here the CDR3 reads CASSQAGTAGNQPQHF. Here the CDR3 DNA reads TGTGCCAGCAGCCAAGCTGGGACAGCGGGCAATCAGCCCCAGCATTTT. This chain connects TRBV3-1 to TRBJ1-5; TRBD1 matches 7 bases. The ends lost 1 base at V and 2 bases at J; junction bases unmatched: 5. Per germline, CDR1 LGHDT and CDR2 YNNKEL (reference sequence). This CDR3 region has 16 residues.

The J gene is TRBJ1-2, the V gene TRBV12-3 or TRBV12-4; tentative D call: TRBD1 (5 bases). The V and J ends lost 5 bases and 3 bases respectively, with 13 bases between them. CDR3 length: 14 residues. The CDR3: CASSPGTEYYGYTF. The CDR3 DNA reads TGTGCCAGCAGTCCGGGGACGGAGTACTATGGCTACACCTTC.

This clonotype was recorded only once. V and J are TRBV4-2 and TRBJ2-2; no definite D call. Per germline, CDR1 LGHNA and CDR2 YNFKEQ. V lost 0 bases to trimming and J lost 5 bases, with 10 bases between them. CDR3 size: 15 residues. The CDR3 DNA is TGTGCCAGCAGCCAAGAAGAACCGCTGACCGGGGAGCTGTTTTTT. Translation: CASSQEEPLTGELFF.

This clonotype was observed a handful of times. V usage is TRBV12-3 or TRBV12-4 and J usage is TRBJ1-3, with a possible D match to TRBD1 (6 bases). Trimming took off 5 bases at V and 8 bases at J, with 16 bases between the two ends. CDR3 size: 14 residues. The CDR3 region has the DNA TGTGCCAGCAGTCTCACAGGGAATTGGGACACCATATATTTT. This encodes CASSLTGNWDTIYF.

DNA for the CDR3: TGCGCCAGCAGCTTGTCCACAGGGGGCGAGAATGAGCAGTTCTTC. The encoded protein is CASSLSTGGENEQFF. The V gene is TRBV5-1, the J gene TRBJ2-1, with 9 nucleotides matching TRBD1. Germline V gives CDR1 SGHRS, CDR2 YFSETQ. The ends lost 1 base at V and 7 bases at J; junction bases unmatched: 6. This CDR3 comprises 15 residues. The variable domain in full, with the rest retrieved from reference TRBV5-1 and TRBJ2-1, is KAGVTQTPRYLIKTRGQQVTLSCSPISGHRSVSWYQQTPGQGLQFLFEYFSETQRNKGNFPGRFSGRQFSNSRSEMNVSTLELGDSALYLCASSLSTGGENEQFFGPGTRLTVL.

The chain combines TRBV27 with TRBJ2-1; D tentatively reads TRBD1 or TRBD2 (5 bases each). The CDR3 contains 16 residues. Germline V gene lookup returns CDR1 MNHEY and CDR2 SMNVEV (reference sequence). V was cut by 2 bases and J by 0 bases, with 11 bases left in between. The CDR3: CASSLIGTSSYNEQFF. CDR3 coding DNA: TGTGCCAGCAGTTTAATCGGGACGAGCTCCTACAATGAGCAGTTCTTC.